The entry that follows covers one T cell receptor (beta chain) sequence. V dropped 5 bases and J dropped 0 bases, with 8 bases sitting between them. CDR1 is SGHAT and CDR2 is FQNNGV in the germline V gene. CDR3 length: 13 amino acids. This sample is drawn from a study of naive CD8 T cells in extremely preterm neonates. This table comes from immunoSEQ multiplex PCR, and its TCRdb copy is limited to in-frame clones, with some not included. The table lists several thousand clones, 98% of them singletons. The chain joins TRBV11-2 to TRBJ2-7; tentatively, D is TRBD2 (5 bases). The sequenced sample consisted of naive CD8+ T cells from blood. This TCR was sampled from a human donor in good health. For the CDR3, the DNA is TGTGCCAGCAGCCTAGGGAGCTCCTACGAGCAGTACTTC. This gives the protein CASSLGSSYEQYF.